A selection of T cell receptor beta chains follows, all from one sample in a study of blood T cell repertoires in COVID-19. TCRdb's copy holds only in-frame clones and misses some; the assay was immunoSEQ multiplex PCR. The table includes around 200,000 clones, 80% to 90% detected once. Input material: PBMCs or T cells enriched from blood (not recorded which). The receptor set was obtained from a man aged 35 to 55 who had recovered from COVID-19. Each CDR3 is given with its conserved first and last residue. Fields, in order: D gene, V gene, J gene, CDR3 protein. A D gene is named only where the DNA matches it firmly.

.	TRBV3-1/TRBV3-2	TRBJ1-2	CASSQGPGPPPHGYTF
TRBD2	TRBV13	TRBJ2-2	CASSERTSGGPNTGELFF
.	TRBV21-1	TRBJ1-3	CASSNGSWQGKYKNTIYF
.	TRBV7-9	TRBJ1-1	CASSYYGDKGRAFF
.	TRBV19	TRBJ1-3	CASTRGQGPGNTIYF
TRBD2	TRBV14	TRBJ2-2	CASSQARLAEAGELFF
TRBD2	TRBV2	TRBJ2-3	CASSVAGLDTQYF
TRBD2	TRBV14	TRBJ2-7	CASSQPTALAGNYEQYF
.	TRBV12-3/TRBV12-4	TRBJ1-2	CASSVGGPYGYTF
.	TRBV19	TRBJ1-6	CASRNRLDNSPLHF
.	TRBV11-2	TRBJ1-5	CASSRDWKGSNQPQHF
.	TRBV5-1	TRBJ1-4	CASSFKIGAEKLFF
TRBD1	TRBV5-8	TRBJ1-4	CASSSTLGTVGEKLFF
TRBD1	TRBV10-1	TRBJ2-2	CASGHSSGTGEFGNTGELFF
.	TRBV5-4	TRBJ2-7	CASSLGRGGYEQYF
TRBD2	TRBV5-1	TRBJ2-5	CASSRGARAMGGETQYF
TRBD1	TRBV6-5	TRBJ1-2	CASSYSRTGGSYGYTF
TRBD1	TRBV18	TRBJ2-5	CASSPPNRGVTSQETQYF
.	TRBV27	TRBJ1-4	CASSLLSGGGQLFF
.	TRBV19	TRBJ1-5	CASRGLGNQPQHF
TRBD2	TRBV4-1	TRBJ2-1	CASSQAPGLAYNEQFF
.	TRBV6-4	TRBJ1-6	CASSEARNSPLHF
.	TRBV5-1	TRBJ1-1	CASSLITNTEAFF
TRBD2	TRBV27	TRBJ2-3	CASKLAEGTDTQYF
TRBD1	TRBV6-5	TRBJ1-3	CASSYDRGYTIYF
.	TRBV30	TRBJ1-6	CAWRGTGNSPLHF
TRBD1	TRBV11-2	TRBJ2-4	CASSLDPTGKYF
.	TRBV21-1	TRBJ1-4	CASSPPCPGWNEKLFF
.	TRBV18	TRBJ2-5	CASSPGGGETQYF
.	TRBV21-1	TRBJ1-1	CASSKGPRGDNTEAFF
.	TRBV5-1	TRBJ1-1	CASRATAGGGRAEAFF
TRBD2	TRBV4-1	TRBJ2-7	CASSLGTSASYEQYF
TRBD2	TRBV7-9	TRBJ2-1	CASTRRLAGGHEQFF
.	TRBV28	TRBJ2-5	CATQGSYAGKETQYF
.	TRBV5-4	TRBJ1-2	CASSFDRHYGYTF
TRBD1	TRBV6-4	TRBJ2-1	CASSDSGTGNNEQFF
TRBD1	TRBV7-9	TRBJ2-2	CASRMGQGVAGELFF
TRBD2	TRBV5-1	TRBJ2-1	CASSRLAGGSSYNEQFF
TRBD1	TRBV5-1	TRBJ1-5	CASSPTLTGKNQQPQHF
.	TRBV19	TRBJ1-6	CASSIQGTSPLHF
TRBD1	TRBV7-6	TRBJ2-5	CASSRPTGGGQETQYF
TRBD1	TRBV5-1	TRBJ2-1	CASSYQNRGQFF
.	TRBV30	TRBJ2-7	CAWTGGNEQYF
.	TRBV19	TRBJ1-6	CASSTPKNSPLHF